The clone carrying this T cell receptor (beta chain) was counted at least ten times. Germline V lookup: CDR1 ENHRY, CDR2 SYGVKD. The CDR3 is 12 amino acids. Trimming pared 6 bases from V and 6 bases from J, leaving 12 bases between. Unique molecular identifiers were used to barcode this TCRbeta library. TCRdb re-called the PCR reads through MiXCR, storing one row per CDR3 protein. Among 60,000 to 80,000 distinct CDR3 sequences listed, approximately 7.4% were seen once. The data stem from a study of T-cell reconstitution after alpha-beta-depleted transplantation in children. This TCR derives from a human donor who donated a stem cell graft to a child with acute lymphoblastic leukemia. The rearrangement links TRBV10-3 to TRBJ2-7; D gene ambiguous. The sequenced sample was PBMCs from the stem cell graft donor, obtained from the stem cell graft. CDR3 amino acids: CAIRGEGGEQYF. The CDR3 DNA follows: TGTGCCATCAGAGGTGAAGGCGGCGAGCAGTACTTC.